This T cell receptor (beta chain) comes out of a study of shared clonotypes between healthy human individuals. As regards this clone: Its antigen is not known. Other DNA sequences within the sample encode an identical CDR3.

Regarding the study as a whole: Researchers sampled blood only, noting tissue repertoires likely differ. Clonotypes shared by all four donors outscored non-shared clonotypes in generation probability. Depth of sequencing was expected to influence donor clonotype sharing.

Produced via immunoSEQ multiplex PCR; TCRdb's table is partial and in-frame only. The table records roughly 810,000 clones, approximately 96% of them present only once. CD45RO-negative, CCR7-positively selected cells formed the naive CD8 fraction, excluding terminally differentiated effector memory CD45RA+ cells. V was pared by 7 bases and J by 2 bases, with 6 bases between. The CDR3 length is 11 residues. The V gene's germline CDR1 is SNHLY and CDR2 FYNNEI. The source of this sequence is a man aged 25-45 years in good health. What was sequenced was naive CD8+ T cells sorted from blood. V usage is TRBV2 and J usage is TRBJ2-7; D is undetermined. The CDR3 protein is CASTGTYEQYF. The CDR3 nucleotides are TGTGCCAGCACCGGCACCTACGAGCAGTACTTC.